This T cell receptor beta chain originates from a study of T cells after yellow fever vaccination. The table lists this clonotype with a few counts. Its antigen is as yet unknown. Germline V CDR1 and CDR2: DFQATT, SNEGSKA (reference sequence). This CDR3 spans 12 amino acids. V was cut by 1 base and J by 1 base, with 2 bases left in between. The study, taken as a whole, reports: Peaking faster, on day 5 versus 15, the secondary response was nonetheless weaker. The presence of abundant clonotypes contaminating from the bulk population was possible in FACS-sorted repertoires. Primary-vaccination clones mostly resurfaced post-booster (nearly 97% CD4, under 90% CD8).

For TCR, cDNA came from 5'RACE template switching, which added a universal primer site and UMIs. One entry per CDR3 protein, called by TCRdb with MiXCR from the 5' RACE reads. The table includes under 350,000 distinct CDR3 sequences, about 4% detected once. The chain uses TRBV20-1 and TRBJ1-5; D ambiguous. This TCR came from a man aged 18-30 years who received the YFV17D yellow fever vaccine. Source: PBMCs, taken 5 days after the yellow fever booster vaccination. The CDR3 nucleotides are TGCAGTGCTAGAGTCAGCAATCAGCCCCAGCATTTT. This sequence encodes CSARVSNQPQHF.